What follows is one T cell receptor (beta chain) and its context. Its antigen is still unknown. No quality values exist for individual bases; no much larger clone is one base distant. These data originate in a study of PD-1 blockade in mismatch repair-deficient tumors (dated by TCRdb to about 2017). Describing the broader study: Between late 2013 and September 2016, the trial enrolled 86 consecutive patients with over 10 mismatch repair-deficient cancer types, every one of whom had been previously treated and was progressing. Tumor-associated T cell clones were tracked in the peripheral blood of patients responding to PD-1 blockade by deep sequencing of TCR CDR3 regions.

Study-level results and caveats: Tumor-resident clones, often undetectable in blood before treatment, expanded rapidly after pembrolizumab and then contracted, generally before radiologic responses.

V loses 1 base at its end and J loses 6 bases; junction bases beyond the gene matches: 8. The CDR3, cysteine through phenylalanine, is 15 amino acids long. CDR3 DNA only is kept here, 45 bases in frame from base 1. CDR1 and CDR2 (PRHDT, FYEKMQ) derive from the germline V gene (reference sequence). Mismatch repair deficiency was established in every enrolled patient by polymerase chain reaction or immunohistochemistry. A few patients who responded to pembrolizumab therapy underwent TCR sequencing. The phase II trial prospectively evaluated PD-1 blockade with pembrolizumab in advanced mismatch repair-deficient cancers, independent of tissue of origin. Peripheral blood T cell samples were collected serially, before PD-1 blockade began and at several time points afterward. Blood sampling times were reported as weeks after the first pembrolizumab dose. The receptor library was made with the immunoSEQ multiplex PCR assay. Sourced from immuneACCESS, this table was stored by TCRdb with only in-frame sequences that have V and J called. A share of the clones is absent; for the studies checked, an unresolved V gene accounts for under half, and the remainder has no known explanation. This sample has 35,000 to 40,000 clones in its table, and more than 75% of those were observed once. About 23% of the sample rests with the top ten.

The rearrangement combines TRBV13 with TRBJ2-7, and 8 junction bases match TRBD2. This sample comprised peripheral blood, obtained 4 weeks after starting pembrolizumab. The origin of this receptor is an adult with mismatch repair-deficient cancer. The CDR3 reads CASSLEREGFGEQYF. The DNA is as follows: TGTGCCAGCAGCTTAGAACGGGAGGGATTCGGCGAGCAGTACTTC.